The 8 T cell receptor beta chains given below trace back to one sample, sequenced in a study of T-cell reconstitution after alpha-beta-depleted transplantation in children. TCRbeta library preparation incorporated unique molecular identifiers. Using its own MiXCR run on the PCR reads, TCRdb lists one record per CDR3 protein. Here the sample spans about 240,000 distinct CDR3 sequences, roughly a quarter being singletons. The sequences come from PBMCs, collected before TCRalphabeta/CD19-depleted stem cell transplant. These receptors originate from a girl aged 2 to 9 with Fanconi anemia, due to receive a stem cell transplant.

The V gene is TRBV20-1, the J gene TRBJ2-1; tentative D call: TRBD2 (5 bases). Germline V gene sequence: CDR1 DFQATT, CDR2 SNEGSKA (reference sequence). The CDR3 extends over 17 amino acids. Trimming took 4 bases from V and 9 from J, leaving 28 bases between them. Written as DNA, the CDR3 is TGCAGTGCTAAACCCAGTCGGGGAAACGCCCCAATCGGTGAGCAGTTCTTC. The encoded protein is CSAKPSRGNAPIGEQFF.

This clonotype was recorded only once. The rearrangement uses TRBV5-1 and TRBJ2-3; D call uncertain. Germline CDR1 is SGHRS and CDR2 is YFSETQ. V was cut by 5 bases and J by 3 bases, with 10 bases left in between. This CDR3 contains 13 residues. In DNA, the CDR3 is TGCGCCAGCAGTATAGGGCCTACAGATACGCAGTATTTT. This gives the protein CASSIGPTDTQYF.

This clonotype occurred many times. The V and J genes are TRBV12-3 or TRBV12-4 and TRBJ1-2, with 7 bases lining up with TRBD1. The ends lost 2 bases at V and 6 bases at J; junction bases unmatched: 3. This CDR3 contains 13 residues. CDR3 protein: CASSLTGVNGYTF. As DNA, the CDR3 is TGTGCCAGCAGTTTAACAGGGGTAAATGGCTACACCTTC.

There are many counts of this clonotype. This chain connects TRBV6-5 to TRBJ2-6, with unresolved D. The CDR3 extends over 16 amino acids. V lost 0 bases and J lost 2, with 8 bases in between. Germline CDR1 reads MNHEY; CDR2 reads SVGAGI. For the CDR3, the DNA is TGTGCCAGCAGTTACTCTTCGGGCCCTGGGGCCAACGTCCTGACTTTC. Amino acid sequence: CASSYSSGPGANVLTF.

This clonotype has a count of ten or more. The rearrangement uses TRBV20-1 and TRBJ1-1; no clear D gene. The CDR3 sequence is 14 residues long. Germline lookup yields CDR1 DFQATT and CDR2 SNEGSKA (reference sequence). The germline V and J ends were trimmed by 5 bases and 1 base, with 14 bases remaining between them. The CDR3 DNA reads as TGCAGTGCTTACGGACGTCGGGGGAACACTGAAGCTTTCTTT. Its translation: CSAYGRRGNTEAFF.

The chain combines TRBV7-3 with TRBJ2-7, with D possibly matching TRBD2 (6 bases). CDR3 length equals 16 residues. Trimming shortened V by 4 bases and J by 5 bases, and 21 bases separated the two germline ends. Per germline, CDR1 SGHTA and CDR2 FQGTGA. The CDR3 reads CASSSSPGGRLNEQYF. The CDR3 nucleotides are TGTGCCAGCAGCTCGTCCCCCGGGGGAAGGTTGAACGAGCAGTACTTC.

CDR3: CASSLAVWDTQYF. Written as DNA, the CDR3 is TGTGCCAGCAGCTTGGCCGTATGGGATACGCAGTATTTT. The J gene is TRBJ2-3, the V gene TRBV5-6; no definite D call. The V end was cut by 0 bases, the J end by 6 bases, with 8 bases between. Germline V lookup: CDR1 SGHDT, CDR2 YYEEEE. The CDR3 runs 13 residues.

This rearrangement joins TRBV20-1 to TRBJ2-5; 13 bases fit TRBD2. Per germline, CDR1 DFQATT and CDR2 SNEGSKA (reference sequence). The CDR3 spans 15 residues. The V gene end was trimmed by 2 bases and the J gene end by 3 bases; junction bases not matched to a gene: 3. This CDR3 is CSARRTSGRKETQYF. The CDR3 DNA follows: TGCAGTGCTAGACGGACTAGCGGGAGAAAAGAGACCCAGTACTTC.